Presented here are 2 T cell receptor beta chains from one specimen sequenced in a study of T cell changes during pregnancy in multiple sclerosis. The method was immunoSEQ multiplex PCR; TCRdb's version includes in-frame clones alone and lacks a portion of them. The sample lists over 20,000 clones, 85% to 90% seen once, with 7.5% to 9% in the top ten. The sample here was CD8+ T cells from peripheral blood mononuclear cells, taken before pregnancy. These receptors were obtained from a female donor with multiple sclerosis, enrolled in a pregnancy study.

This chain links TRBV11-2 with TRBJ2-7; a weak D match, TRBD1 (6 bases). V lost 3 bases, J lost 1 base, and 13 bases lay in between. In germline, CDR1 is SGHAT, CDR2 FQNNGV. This CDR3 has 15 residues. CDR3 sequence reads: CASSFRTVSSYEQYF. The DNA of the CDR3 is TGTGCCAGCAGCTTTAGGACAGTTTCGTCCTACGAGCAGTACTTC.

The rearrangement uses TRBV27 and TRBJ2-1; the D is unclear. The CDR3 is made up of 15 amino acids. Germline loops: CDR1 MNHEY, CDR2 SMNVEV (reference sequence). V was trimmed by 6 bases and J by 3 bases, leaving 15 bases between them. CDR3 sequence reads: CASSYRVFLYNEQFF. The CDR3 DNA reads TGTGCCAGCAGCTATCGGGTATTCCTCTACAATGAGCAGTTCTTC.